One and the same sample provided the 21 T cell receptor beta chains below, sequenced in a study of cytomegalovirus exposure and HLA in healthy donors. The study ran its PCR with 60 Vbeta and 13 Jbeta primers. The repertoire was sequenced with immunoSEQ multiplex PCR; TCRdb's copy has only in-frame clones and lacks some. Counted here are some 200,000 clones, approximately 82% occurring once; the ten biggest clones make up 0.58%. Sequencing was done on a sample of PBMCs. Receptor source: a woman aged 40 to 49 in good health and CMV-seronegative.

This clone was found once. One end of the junction is discordant with germline, which a read error may explain. This chain joins TRBV5-1 and TRBJ2-5; tentatively, D is TRBD1 (5 bases). Per germline, CDR1 SGHRS and CDR2 YFSETQ. This CDR3 has 14 amino acids. The CDR3 nucleotides are TGCGTCAGCAGCTTGGGCAGGGTTGAAGAGACCCAGTACTTC. This encodes CVSSLGRVEETQYF.

The chain combines TRBV5-6 with TRBJ1-6; the D is unclear. CDR1 SGHDT and CDR2 YYEEEE come from the germline V gene. Trimming removed 2 bases from V and 8 bases from J, with 8 bases in between. The CDR3 has 13 amino acids. Here the CDR3 reads CASSLVRDSPLHF. The CDR3 DNA follows: TGTGCCAGCAGCTTAGTCCGCGATTCACCCCTCCACTTT. The full variable domain, its missing parts supplied by reference TRBV5-6 and TRBJ1-6, is DAGVTQSPTHLIKTRGQQVTLRCSPKSGHDTVSWYQQALGQGPQFIFQYYEEEERQRGNFPDRFSGHQFPNYSSELNVNALLLGDSALYLCASSLVRDSPLHFGNGTRLTVT.

The chain employs TRBV6-5 and TRBJ2-3, with D unresolved. This CDR3 has 11 residues. Trimming stripped 5 bases from V and 5 bases from J, with 5 bases between. Germline-derived CDR1 and CDR2 are MNHEY and SVGAGI. The CDR3 here is CASSQLDTQYF. DNA of the CDR3: TGTGCCAGCAGTCAATTAGATACGCAGTATTTT.

This clone turned up a few times. This chain uses TRBV6-5 with TRBJ2-5; 7 bases agree with TRBD2. With the DNA end fitting TRBJ2-7 better, the J assignment may be wrong. Germline V gene data show CDR1 as MNHEY and CDR2 as SVGAGI. CDR3 length equals 15 residues. The CDR3 DNA follows: TGTGCCAGCAGTTCGCTGGGAGGGCGGGTATACGAGCAGTACTTC. Its translation is CASSSLGGRVYEQYF.

The chain employs TRBV7-3 and TRBJ1-2; TRBD1 might be the D (6 bases). This CDR3 contains 12 residues. Germline V gene sequence: CDR1 SGHTA, CDR2 FQGTGA. V lost 5 bases and J lost 8, with 12 bases in between. CDR3 nucleotide sequence: TGTGCCAGCAGCACCCGACAGGACGGCTACACCTTC. Protein: CASSTRQDGYTF.

The genes are TRBV28 and TRBJ2-7; perhaps TRBD2 as D (5 bases). There are 15 residues in the CDR3. CDR1 is MDHEN and CDR2 is SYDVKM in the germline V gene. The V end lost 3 bases, the J end lost 0 bases, and 12 bases lay between the germline ends. CDR3 DNA: TGTGCCAGCAGTTTCCTTTTGGGGAGCTCCTACGAGCAGTACTTC. Amino acids: CASSFLLGSSYEQYF.

The chain recombines TRBV7-2 with TRBJ2-1, with TRBD2 matching 11 bases. Germline trimming cut 1 base from V and 6 bases from J; bases unmatched to any gene: 5. From germline, CDR1 is SGHTA and CDR2 FQGNSA. The CDR3 spans 16 residues. The CDR3 region is CASSLGVTSGINEQFF. The CDR3 DNA sequence: TGTGCCAGCAGCTTAGGAGTGACTAGCGGGATCAATGAGCAGTTCTTC.

The chain has TRBV9 and TRBJ2-2; TRBD1 matches at 9 bases. J lost 6 bases, V lost 0 bases, and 3 bases had no gene match. This CDR3 is built from 15 residues. The germline CDR1 and CDR2 sequences are SGDLS and YYNGEE. The CDR3 region is CASSVGQGGSGELFF. CDR3 nucleotide sequence: TGTGCCAGCAGCGTAGGACAGGGGGGATCCGGGGAGCTGTTTTTT.

The V and J genes are TRBV27 and TRBJ1-6, with 12 bases matching TRBD1. V dropped 6 bases and J dropped 6; count of bases not matched to a gene: 15. The CDR3 is 19 amino acids. The germline gives CDR1 MNHEY, CDR2 SMNVEV (reference sequence). In nucleotides, the CDR3 is TGTGCCAGCAGCGGAACCGGGACAGGGGGCGTTTTTGGTAATTCACCCCTCCACTTT. This codes for CASSGTGTGGVFGNSPLHF.

This rearrangement joins TRBV29-1 to TRBJ1-4; D unclear. V was shortened by 6 bases and J by 6 bases, with 11 bases between the two germline ends. CDR3 length: 12 amino acids. Germline CDR1 reads SQVTM; CDR2 reads ANQGSEA. CDR3 DNA sequence: TGCAGCGTCGGCGGGTGGGATGAAAAACTGTTTTTT. Translated, it gives CSVGGWDEKLFF. Combining the CDR3 with reference TRBV29-1 and TRBJ1-4 gives the whole variable domain SAVISQKPSRDICQRGTSLTIQCQVDSQVTMMFWYRQQPGQSLTLIATANQGSEATYESGFVIDKFPISRPNLTFSTLTVSNMSPEDSSIYLCSVGGWDEKLFFGSGTQLSVL.

This chain joins TRBV23-1 and TRBJ2-7, with D possibly being TRBD2 (5 bases). TRBV23-1 is an ORF for which the function is uncertain. The CDR3 loop spans 14 amino acids. The germline V and J ends were trimmed by 4 bases and 6 bases, with 16 bases remaining between them. CDR3 sequence (DNA): TGCGCCAGCAGTCGGCACCTCCCGAGGGCCGAGCAGTACTTC. This gives the protein CASSRHLPRAEQYF.

This chain uses TRBV29-1 with TRBJ2-1; D not certain. Per the germline V gene, CDR1 is SQVTM and CDR2 is ANQGSEA. V was pared by 6 bases and J by 0 bases, with 12 bases between. CDR3 length: 14 amino acids. The CDR3 spells CSVELSSSYNEQFF. The DNA of the CDR3 is TGCAGCGTAGAGCTCTCGAGCTCCTACAATGAGCAGTTCTTC.

V is TRBV4-1 and J is TRBJ2-3; TRBD2 is a possible D gene (6 bases). V shed 3 bases and J shed 2 bases, with 18 bases lying between them. Germline V gives CDR1 MGHRA, CDR2 YSYEKL. The CDR3 extends over 17 amino acids. The DNA of the CDR3 is TGCGCCAGCAGCCATCCCCCGGAGGGGCCAGTCACAGATACGCAGTATTTT. Protein: CASSHPPEGPVTDTQYF.

This chain connects TRBV18 to TRBJ1-5; TRBD1 matches at 9 bases. CDR1 KGHSH and CDR2 LQKENI come from the germline V gene. The CDR3 spans 16 residues. V lost 2 bases, J lost 3 bases, and 5 bases stayed unmatched. The CDR3 region is CASSPSGQGFNQPQHF. In nucleotides, the CDR3 is TGTGCCAGCTCACCATCGGGACAGGGCTTCAATCAGCCCCAGCATTTT.

This chain connects TRBV7-2 to TRBJ2-1; maybe TRBD1 (6 bases). Germline CDR1 is SGHTA and CDR2 is FQGNSA. V was shortened by 7 bases and J by 4 bases, with 20 bases between the two germline ends. The CDR3 length is 16 residues. DNA of the CDR3: TGTGCCAGCACTCTATCACAGGGAAGGGGTTACAATGAGCAGTTCTTC. Protein: CASTLSQGRGYNEQFF.

The J gene is TRBJ2-5, the V gene TRBV7-8; 11 nucleotides line up with TRBD2. V lost 2 bases and J lost 3; bases outside the gene matches: 2. The germline gives CDR1 SGHVS, CDR2 FQNEAQ. The CDR3 extends over 15 amino acids. The CDR3 spells CASSLLAGGKETQYF. The CDR3 DNA follows: TGTGCCAGCAGCTTACTAGCGGGGGGAAAAGAGACCCAGTACTTC.

The chain has TRBV4-1 and TRBJ2-7; 12 nucleotides line up with TRBD2. The CDR3 has 16 amino acids. Germline lookup yields CDR1 MGHRA and CDR2 YSYEKL. Losses at the gene ends were 3 bases for V and 2 bases for J; bases not matched to a gene: 5. CDR3 bases: TGCGCCAGCAGCCAGGCATCTAGCGGGGGGGCCTACGAGCAGTACTTC. Translating gives CASSQASSGGAYEQYF.

This chain uses TRBV5-4 with TRBJ2-2; 12 bases fit TRBD2. This CDR3 comprises 17 residues. V lost 4 bases, J lost 2 bases, and 6 bases stayed unmatched. Germline V CDR1 and CDR2: SGHNT, YYREEE (reference sequence). CDR3: CASSTKTSGGNTGELFF. CDR3 in DNA: TGTGCCAGCAGCACGAAGACTAGCGGGGGTAACACCGGGGAGCTGTTTTTT. The full variable domain, with the rest looked up from reference TRBV5-4 and TRBJ2-2, is ETGVTQSPTHLIKTRGQQVTLRCSSQSGHNTVSWYQQALGQGPQFIFQYYREEENGRGNFPPRFSGLQFPNYSSELNVNALELDDSALYLCASSTKTSGGNTGELFFGEGSRLTVL.

CDR3 sequence (DNA): TGCGCCAGCAGCCTACCCCCGGGACAGGGTACTGGGGCCAACGTCCTGACTTTC. It translates to CASSLPPGQGTGANVLTF. V usage is TRBV5-1 and J usage is TRBJ2-6; 9 bases fit TRBD1. The length of the CDR3 is 18 residues. Germline V gives CDR1 SGHRS, CDR2 YFSETQ. With 4 bases clipped from V and 2 bases from J, the junction kept 10 bases outside the gene matches.

The V gene is TRBV7-8, the J gene TRBJ1-5; D gene uncertain. V gave up 6 bases and J gave up 4 bases, with 10 bases separating them. The germline V gene has CDR1 SGHVS and CDR2 FQNEAQ. The CDR3 is 13 amino acids. The CDR3 reads CASSRTRNQPQHF. As DNA, the CDR3 is TGTGCCAGCAGTCGAACGCGGAATCAGCCCCAGCATTTT.

The rearrangement uses TRBV18 and TRBJ2-1; 12 bases are a match to TRBD1. The CDR3 has 15 amino acids. V trimming: 8 bases; J trimming: 9 bases; junction bases outside the gene matches: 11. Per the germline V gene, CDR1 is KGHSH and CDR2 is LQKENI. CDR3 region: CASHSLGQGASEQFF. CDR3 bases: TGTGCCAGCCATAGTTTGGGACAGGGGGCATCTGAGCAGTTCTTC.